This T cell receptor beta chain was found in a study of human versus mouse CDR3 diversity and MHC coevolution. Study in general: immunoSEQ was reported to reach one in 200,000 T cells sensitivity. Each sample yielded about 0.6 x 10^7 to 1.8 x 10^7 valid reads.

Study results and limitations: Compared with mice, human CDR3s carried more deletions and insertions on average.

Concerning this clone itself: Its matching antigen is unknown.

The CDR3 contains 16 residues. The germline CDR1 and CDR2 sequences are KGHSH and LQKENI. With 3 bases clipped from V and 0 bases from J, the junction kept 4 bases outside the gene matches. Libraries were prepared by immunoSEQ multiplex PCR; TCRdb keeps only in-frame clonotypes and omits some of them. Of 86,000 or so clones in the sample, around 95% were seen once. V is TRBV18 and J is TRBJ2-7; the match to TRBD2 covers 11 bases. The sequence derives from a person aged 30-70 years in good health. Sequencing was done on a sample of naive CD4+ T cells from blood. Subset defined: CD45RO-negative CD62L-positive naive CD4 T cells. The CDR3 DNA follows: TGTGCCAGCTCACCGTCCGGGACTAGCGGCTCCTACGAGCAGTACTTC. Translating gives CASSPSGTSGSYEQYF.